In this sample, the clone carrying this T cell receptor beta chain turned up a few times. Its antigen remains unknown. One entry per CDR3 protein, called by TCRdb with MiXCR from the 5' RACE reads. The sample includes hundreds of thousands of distinct CDR3 sequences, less than 8% seen only once; the top ten take about 1.9%. This specimen belongs to a study of identical twins. The study, taken as a whole, reports: The study found that models underestimated out-of-frame TCR alpha sharing in monozygotic twins. Alpha sequences that were out-of-frame and twin-shared showed an excess of low generation probability.

In addition, the sample was reused for a study of yellow fever vaccine responses in identical twins. That publication notes: Twins reportedly showed a vaccine T cell response that seemed partly convergent and partly personalized.

The source material was memory (CD45RO+) T cells sorted from blood. This receptor was taken from a woman between 18 and 30 years old in good health.

The CDR3 region is CASSWLFHKGRAGANVLTF. DNA of the CDR3: TGTGCCAGCAGTTGGCTCTTTCATAAGGGACGCGCTGGGGCCAACGTCCTGACTTTC. The chain employs TRBV28 and TRBJ2-6; D tentatively reads TRBD1 or TRBD2 (5 bases each). CDR1 is MDHEN and CDR2 is SYDVKM in the germline V gene. V lost 4 bases and J lost 2, with 21 bases in between. The CDR3 totals 19 residues.